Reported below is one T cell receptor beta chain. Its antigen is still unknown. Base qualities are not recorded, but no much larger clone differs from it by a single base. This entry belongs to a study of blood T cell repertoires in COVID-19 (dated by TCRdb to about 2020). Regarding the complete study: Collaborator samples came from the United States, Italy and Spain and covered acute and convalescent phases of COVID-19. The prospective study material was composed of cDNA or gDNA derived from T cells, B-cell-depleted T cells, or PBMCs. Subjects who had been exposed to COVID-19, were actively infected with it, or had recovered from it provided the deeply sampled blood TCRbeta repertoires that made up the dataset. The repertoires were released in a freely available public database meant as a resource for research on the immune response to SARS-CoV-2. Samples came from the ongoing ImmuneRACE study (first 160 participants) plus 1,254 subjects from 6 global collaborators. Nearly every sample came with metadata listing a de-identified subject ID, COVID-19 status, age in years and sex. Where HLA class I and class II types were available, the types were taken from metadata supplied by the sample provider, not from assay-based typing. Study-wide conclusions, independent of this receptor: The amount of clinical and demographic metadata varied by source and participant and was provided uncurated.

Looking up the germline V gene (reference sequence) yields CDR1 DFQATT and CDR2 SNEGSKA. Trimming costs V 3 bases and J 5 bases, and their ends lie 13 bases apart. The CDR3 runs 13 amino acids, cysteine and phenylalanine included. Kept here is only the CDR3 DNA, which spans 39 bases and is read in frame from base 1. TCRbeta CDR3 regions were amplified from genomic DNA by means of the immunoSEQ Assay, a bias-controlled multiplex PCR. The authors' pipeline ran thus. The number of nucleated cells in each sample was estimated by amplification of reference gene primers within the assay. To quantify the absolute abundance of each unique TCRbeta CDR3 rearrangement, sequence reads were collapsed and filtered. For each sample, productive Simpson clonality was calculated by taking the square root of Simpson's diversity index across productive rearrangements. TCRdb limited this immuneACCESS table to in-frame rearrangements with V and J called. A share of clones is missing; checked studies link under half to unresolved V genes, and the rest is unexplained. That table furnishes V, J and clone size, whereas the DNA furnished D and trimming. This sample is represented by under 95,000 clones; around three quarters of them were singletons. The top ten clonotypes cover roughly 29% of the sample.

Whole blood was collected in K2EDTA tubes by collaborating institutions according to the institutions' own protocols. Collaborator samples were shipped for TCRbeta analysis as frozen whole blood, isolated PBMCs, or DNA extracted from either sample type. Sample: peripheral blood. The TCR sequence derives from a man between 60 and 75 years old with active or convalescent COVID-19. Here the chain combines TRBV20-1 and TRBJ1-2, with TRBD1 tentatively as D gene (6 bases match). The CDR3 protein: CSASSDRWYGYTF. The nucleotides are TGCAGTGCTAGTTCCGACAGGTGGTATGGCTACACCTTC.